The 29 T cell receptor beta chains reported below all come from one sample, sequenced in a study of T cell repertoires in cytomegalovirus infection. In TCRdb, the reads were re-called with MiXCR into one record per CDR3 protein. The sample holds about a million distinct CDR3 sequences, around a third seen once. The antigens these receptors bind are not known. The material sequenced was cultured CD8+ T cells from PBMCs, taken from culture after CMV antigen stimulation. The source is a human donor in good health (CMV status not recorded). Some clones in this sample may be carry-over from other donors' samples.

The chain couples TRBV27 to TRBJ1-2; weak D call: TRBD1 (6 bases). V was shortened by 0 bases and J by 5 bases, with 19 bases between the two germline ends. This CDR3 contains 17 residues. Germline CDR1 and CDR2: MNHEY and SMNVEV (reference sequence). Written as DNA, the CDR3 is TGTGCCAGCAGTTTATCCTACACTGGGACACTGAGATATGGCTACACCTTC. Translated, it gives CASSLSYTGTLRYGYTF.

V and J are TRBV29-1 and TRBJ1-1; D is perhaps TRBD1 (5 bases). V shed 6 bases and J shed 4 bases, with 18 bases lying between them. This CDR3 comprises 14 residues. From germline, CDR1 is SQVTM and CDR2 ANQGSEA. The CDR3 DNA is TGCAGCGTAGGAGGGGAACGAGGCGGCACTGAAGCTTTCTTT. Encoded protein: CSVGGERGGTEAFF.

This chain connects TRBV7-9 to TRBJ1-2; tentative D call: TRBD1 (5 bases). The CDR3 is 12 amino acids. Per germline, CDR1 SEHNR and CDR2 FQNEAQ (reference sequence). V was trimmed by 4 bases and J by 11 bases, leaving 14 bases between them. CDR3 coding DNA: TGTGCCAGCAGCTCGGGACGGCGGAAGTACACCTTC. This codes for CASSSGRRKYTF.

The V gene is TRBV6-2 or TRBV6-3, the J gene TRBJ1-2; TRBD1 aligns across 7 bases. The CDR3 is 13 amino acids. Germline CDR1 reads MNHEY; CDR2 reads SVGEGT. Germline trimming cut 5 bases from V and 6 bases from J; bases unmatched to any gene: 6. Written as DNA, the CDR3 is TGTGCCAGCAGTCACAGGGGTAAAGATGGCTACACCTTC. This encodes CASSHRGKDGYTF.

The chain is built from TRBV6-1 and TRBJ1-5; D call uncertain. CDR3 length: 13 residues. The germline V and J ends were trimmed by 3 bases and 5 bases, with 8 bases remaining between them. From germline, CDR1 is MNHNS and CDR2 SASEGT. CDR3 in amino acids: CASSEGTYQPQHF. The DNA of the CDR3 is TGTGCCAGCAGTGAGGGCACCTATCAGCCCCAGCATTTT.

This clonotype was seen repeatedly, ten times or more. In nucleotides, the CDR3 is TGTGCCAGCAGCTTAGGACTGCGAGTCAGGGGGCAAGAGACCCAGTACTTC. Its protein product is CASSLGLRVRGQETQYF. The chain links TRBV7-2 to TRBJ2-5; 7 nucleotides agree with TRBD1. The CDR3 sequence is 17 residues long. V was pared by 1 base and J by 2 bases, with 10 bases of the junction left unmatched. The V gene's germline CDR1 is SGHTA and CDR2 FQGNSA.

The rearrangement links TRBV6-6 to TRBJ2-3; 10 nucleotides match TRBD2. J was trimmed by 5 bases and V by 2 bases; bases with no gene match: 13. The CDR3 runs 18 residues. CDR1 is MNHNY, CDR2 SVGAGI, per germline (reference sequence). CDR3: CASSYPISGGTPRDTQYF. In nucleotides, the CDR3 is TGTGCCAGCAGTTACCCTATTAGCGGGGGGACACCCAGAGATACGCAGTATTTT.

V gene TRBV27 combines with J gene TRBJ2-5; D remains ambiguous. This CDR3 contains 15 residues. With 5 bases removed from V and 7 bases from J, the gap between germline ends came to 20 bases. Looked up from germline, CDR1 is MNHEY and CDR2 is SMNVEV (reference sequence). Written as DNA, the CDR3 is TGTGCCAGCAGTATAACACGCGCGGCCGGCGGGACCCAGTACTTC. Translated: CASSITRAAGGTQYF.

The chain has TRBV7-6 and TRBJ1-1; 9 bases line up with TRBD1. The length of the CDR3 is 16 residues. The V and J ends lost 3 bases and 3 bases, in that order; junction bases with no gene match: 8. CDR1 and CDR2 (germline): SGHVS, FNYEAQ. CDR3 nucleotide sequence: TGTGCCAGCAGCTTGGTCCCGGGACAGGGCCACACTGAAGCTTTCTTT. Amino acid sequence: CASSLVPGQGHTEAFF.

The CDR3 bases are TGTGCCAGCACCCCCTCGGGGGGCTATGGCTACACCTTC. It encodes CASTPSGGYGYTF. This chain joins TRBV12-3 or TRBV12-4 and TRBJ1-2, with a tentative D call TRBD1 (5 bases). V lost 7 bases, J lost 4 bases, and 13 bases lay in between. The CDR3 consists of 13 residues.

The V gene is TRBV2, the J gene TRBJ1-6; possibly TRBD1 for D (6 bases). Looked up from germline, CDR1 is SNHLY and CDR2 is FYNNEI. The CDR3 has 22 amino acids. The germline V and J ends were trimmed by 4 bases and 0 bases, with 28 bases remaining between them. The CDR3 coding sequence is TGTGCCAGCAGTGTCAGCACGGGGGGCGGCGGATACGTGGGCTCCTATAATTCACCCCTCCACTTT. Translation gives CASSVSTGGGGYVGSYNSPLHF.

This clonotype was detected a few times. V is TRBV12-3 or TRBV12-4 and J is TRBJ1-2; no clear D. This CDR3 comprises 15 residues. Trimming removed 1 base at V and 7 bases at J, with 16 bases between. CDR3 in amino acids: CASSLGTGSDGGYTF. Written as DNA, the CDR3 is TGTGCCAGCAGTTTAGGTACGGGGTCTGACGGTGGCTACACCTTC.

The chain employs TRBV6-8 and TRBJ2-1, with D unresolved. The germline V gene encodes CDR1 MNHGY and CDR2 SAAAGT. V lost 2 bases and J 1 base, leaving 12 bases between the germline ends. The CDR3 totals 16 residues. The CDR3 DNA follows: TGTGCCAGCAGTTACATGGCAGTACTTTCCTACAATGAGCAGTTCTTC. Translated: CASSYMAVLSYNEQFF.

A few counts support this clonotype. V gene TRBV29-1 combines with J gene TRBJ2-3, with 7 bases that match TRBD2. This CDR3 region has 16 residues. Trimming took 0 bases from V and 5 from J; bases not matched to a gene: 11. Germline CDR1 is SQVTM and CDR2 is ANQGSEA. The chain's CDR3 is CSVEDRPGGAIDTQYF. CDR3 bases: TGCAGCGTTGAAGATCGACCGGGGGGAGCTATAGATACGCAGTATTTT.

This clonotype was found a few times. V is TRBV19 and J is TRBJ1-5; 9 nucleotides agree with TRBD1. J was trimmed by 2 bases and V by 9 bases; bases with no gene match: 14. Germline-derived CDR1 and CDR2 are LNHDA and SQIVND (reference sequence). CDR3 length: 17 amino acids. The CDR3 DNA sequence: TGTGCCAGCTCCCGGGACAGGGACGATAAGGGCAATCAGCCCCAGCATTTT. Protein product: CASSRDRDDKGNQPQHF.

This clonotype was recorded many times. The V call is TRBV7-6, the J call TRBJ2-1; tentatively, D is TRBD2 (6 bases). Germline CDR1 reads SGHVS; CDR2 reads FNYEAQ. The CDR3 spans 14 residues. V was shortened by 1 base and J by 8 bases, with 12 bases between the two germline ends. The CDR3 loop reads CASSLGGDFHEQFF. The CDR3, as DNA: TGTGCCAGCAGCTTAGGCGGGGACTTTCATGAGCAGTTCTTC.

This sequence joins TRBV6-5 and TRBJ2-1; D could derive from TRBD1 or TRBD2 (5 bases each). The V gene lost 0 bases and the J gene lost 1 base, with 10 bases spanning the gap. The CDR3 covers 16 residues. Germline V CDR1 and CDR2: MNHEY, SVGAGI. The CDR3 DNA is TGTGCCAGCAGTTACTCTTCGGGACCTTCCTACAATGAGCAGTTCTTC. Translation: CASSYSSGPSYNEQFF.

This clonotype has only a few counts. The chain joins TRBV5-6 to TRBJ1-1; D uncertain. This CDR3 has 15 residues. Per germline, CDR1 SGHDT and CDR2 YYEEEE. The V gene lost 1 base and the J gene lost 0 bases, with 10 bases spanning the gap. The CDR3 DNA sequence: TGTGCCAGCAGCTTGTCTATAGCTCTGAACACTGAAGCTTTCTTT. Residues: CASSLSIALNTEAFF.

The chain employs TRBV6-5 and TRBJ2-7; the D is unclear. Trimming cost V 5 bases and J 6 bases, with 14 bases left between them. The CDR3 is made up of 13 amino acids. Per germline, CDR1 MNHEY and CDR2 SVGAGI. The DNA of the CDR3 is TGTGCCAGCAGTGCTTGGGGATTAGGCGAGCAGTACGTC. Its protein product is CASSAWGLGEQYV.

The chain has TRBV10-3 and TRBJ2-7, with TRBD1 matching over 7 bases. Trimming at V came to 6 bases and at J to 2 bases, leaving 10 bases not matched to a gene. CDR1 is ENHRY, CDR2 SYGVKD, per germline. This CDR3 region has 15 residues. The CDR3 sequence: CAISTTGAPTYEQYV. The DNA for the CDR3 is TGTGCCATCAGCACTACAGGGGCTCCTACCTACGAGCAGTACGTC.

The chain combines TRBV5-1 with TRBJ2-5; 14 bases line up with TRBD2. V gave up 2 bases and J gave up 0 bases; unmatched junction bases: 6. Germline lookup yields CDR1 SGHRS and CDR2 YFSETQ. CDR3 length: 18 amino acids. The CDR3 loop is CASSFPGLAGVHQETQYF. In DNA form, the CDR3 reads TGCGCCAGCAGCTTTCCGGGACTAGCGGGGGTCCACCAAGAGACCCAGTACTTC.

In this sample, this clonotype turned up many times. The chain links TRBV11-2 to TRBJ2-1, with 7 bases aligning to TRBD2. This CDR3 is 15 amino acids long. The trim removed 4 bases at V and 4 bases at J, leaving 7 bases unmatched. Looked up from germline, CDR1 is SGHAT and CDR2 is FQNNGV. The CDR3 here is CASSSERGEYNEQFF. The CDR3 nucleotides are TGTGCCAGCAGCTCCGAGCGGGGAGAATACAATGAGCAGTTCTTC. The whole variable domain, filled in from reference TRBV11-2 and TRBJ2-1, reads EAGVAQSPRYKIIEKRQSVAFWCNPISGHATLYWYQQILGQGPKLLIQFQNNGVVDDSQLPKDRFSAERLKGVDSTLKIQPAKLEDSAVYLCASSSERGEYNEQFFGPGTRLTVL.

The chain uses TRBV6-1 and TRBJ1-1; D possibly corresponds to TRBD1 (6 bases). Germline loops: CDR1 MNHNS, CDR2 SASEGT. The CDR3 runs 16 residues. V lost 5 bases to trimming and J lost 4 bases, with 20 bases between them. As DNA, the CDR3 is TGTGCCAGCAGTTTCGGGGGGCGCTCTGGGGGCACTGAAGCTTTCTTT. It is translated as CASSFGGRSGGTEAFF.

The chain couples TRBV6-5 to TRBJ1-1, with unresolved D. Per germline, CDR1 MNHEY and CDR2 SVGAGI. This CDR3 has 12 residues. V lost 6 bases, J lost 2 bases, and 7 bases lay in between. For the CDR3, the DNA is TGTGCCAGCAGCAATACAAACACTGAAGCTTTCTTT. It translates to CASSNTNTEAFF.

This chain joins TRBV11-3 and TRBJ2-3; D may be TRBD1 (6 bases). This CDR3 is 15 amino acids long. Germline CDR1 and CDR2: SGHNT and YENEEA. V was clipped by 0 bases and J by 4 bases, with 11 bases between them. CDR3: CASSLEGAGADTQYF. The CDR3 DNA sequence: TGTGCCAGCAGCTTAGAGGGGGCGGGCGCAGATACGCAGTATTTT. Full variable domain (rest looked up from reference TRBV11-3 and TRBJ2-3): EAGVVQSPRYKIIEKKQPVAFWCNPISGHNTLYWYLQNLGQGPELLIRYENEEAVDDSQLPKDRFSAERLKGVDSTLKIQPAELGDSAVYLCASSLEGAGADTQYFGPGTRLTVL.

This clonotype was observed a handful of times. The V gene is TRBV7-9, the J gene TRBJ2-6, with D hard to call. V shed 5 bases and J shed 0 bases, with 14 bases lying between them. The CDR3 is 17 residues long. The germline CDR1 and CDR2 sequences are SEHNR and FQNEAQ (reference sequence). For the CDR3, the DNA is TGTGCCAGCAGCCCCCGGCAGTTAGTCTCTGGGGCCAACGTCCTGACTTTC. Translated: CASSPRQLVSGANVLTF.

The rearrangement joins TRBV18 to TRBJ1-1; D call uncertain. Germline values: CDR1 KGHSH, CDR2 LQKENI. CDR3 length equals 16 residues. Trimming cost V 3 bases and J 4 bases, with 18 bases left between them. The chain's CDR3 is CASSPTNYKTFTEAFF. The CDR3 DNA reads TGTGCCAGCTCACCTACAAATTACAAGACCTTCACTGAAGCTTTCTTT.

The chain employs TRBV5-1 and TRBJ1-1, with D maybe TRBD1 (5 bases). Germline V gives CDR1 SGHRS, CDR2 YFSETQ. Trimming cost V 0 bases and J 6 bases, with 15 bases left between them. The CDR3 has 15 residues. Here the CDR3 reads CASSLARGTVAEAFF. The CDR3 DNA is TGCGCCAGCAGCTTGGCCCGGGGGACGGTGGCTGAAGCTTTCTTT.

This sequence joins TRBV12-3 or TRBV12-4 and TRBJ1-6; no definite D call. With 4 bases removed from V and 11 bases from J, the gap between germline ends came to 15 bases. The CDR3 is made up of 14 amino acids. The CDR3 nucleotides read TGTGCCAGCAGTTACGCCTGGAGAGTCGCACCCCTCCACTTT. Translating it yields CASSYAWRVAPLHF.